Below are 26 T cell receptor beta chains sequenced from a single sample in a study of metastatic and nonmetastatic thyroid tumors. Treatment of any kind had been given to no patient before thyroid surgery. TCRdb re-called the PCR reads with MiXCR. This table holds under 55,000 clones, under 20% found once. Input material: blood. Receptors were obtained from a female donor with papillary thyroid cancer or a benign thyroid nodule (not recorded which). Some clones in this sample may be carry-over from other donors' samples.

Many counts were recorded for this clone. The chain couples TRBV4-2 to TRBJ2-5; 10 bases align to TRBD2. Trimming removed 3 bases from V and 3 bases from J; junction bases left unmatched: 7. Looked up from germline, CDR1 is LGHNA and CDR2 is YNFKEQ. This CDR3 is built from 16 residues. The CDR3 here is CASSQPTLAGEETQYF. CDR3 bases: TGTGCCAGCAGCCAGCCGACTCTAGCGGGAGAAGAGACCCAGTACTTC.

The CDR3 coding sequence is TGTGCCAGAGGGACCGAGACGGAGGCAGGGGAGCTGTTTTTT. Translated: CARGTETEAGELFF. This rearrangement joins TRBV12-3 or TRBV12-4 to TRBJ2-2; D possibly matches TRBD1 or TRBD2 (5 bases each). The CDR3 sequence is 14 residues long. V was clipped by 9 bases and J by 8 bases, with 19 bases between them.

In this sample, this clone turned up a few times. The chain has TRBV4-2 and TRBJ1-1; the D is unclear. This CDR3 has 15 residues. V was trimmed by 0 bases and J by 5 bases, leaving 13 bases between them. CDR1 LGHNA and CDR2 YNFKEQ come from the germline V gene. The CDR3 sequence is CASSQENVGMTEAFF. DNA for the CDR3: TGTGCCAGCAGCCAAGAGAACGTGGGGATGACTGAAGCTTTCTTT.

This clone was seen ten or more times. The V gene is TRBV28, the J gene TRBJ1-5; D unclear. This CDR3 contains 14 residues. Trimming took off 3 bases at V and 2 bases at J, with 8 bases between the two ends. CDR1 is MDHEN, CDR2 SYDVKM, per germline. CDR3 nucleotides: TGTGCCAGCAGTTTGACTTTGGGCAATCAGCCCCAGCATTTT. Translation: CASSLTLGNQPQHF.

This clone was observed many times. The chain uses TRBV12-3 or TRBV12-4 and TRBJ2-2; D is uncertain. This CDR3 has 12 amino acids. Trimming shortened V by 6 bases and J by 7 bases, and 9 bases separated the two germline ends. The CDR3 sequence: CASRHFNGELFF. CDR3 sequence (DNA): TGTGCCAGCAGGCATTTCAACGGGGAGCTGTTTTTT.

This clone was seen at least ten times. The CDR3 is CAWSVWGAGLNTEAFF. Here the CDR3 DNA reads TGTGCCTGGAGTGTATGGGGGGCGGGGCTGAACACTGAAGCTTTCTTT. V usage is TRBV30 and J usage is TRBJ1-1, with D tentatively TRBD1 (6 bases). CDR1 is GTSNPN, CDR2 SVGIG, per germline (reference sequence). This CDR3 spans 16 amino acids. V gave up 0 bases and J gave up 0 bases, with 14 bases separating them. Complete variable domain (other parts from reference TRBV30 and TRBJ1-1): SQTIHQWPATLVQPVGSPLSLECTVEGTSNPNLYWYRQAAGRGLQLLFYSVGIGQISSEVPQNLSASRPQDRQFILSSKKLLLSDSGFYLCAWSVWGAGLNTEAFFGQGTRLTVV.

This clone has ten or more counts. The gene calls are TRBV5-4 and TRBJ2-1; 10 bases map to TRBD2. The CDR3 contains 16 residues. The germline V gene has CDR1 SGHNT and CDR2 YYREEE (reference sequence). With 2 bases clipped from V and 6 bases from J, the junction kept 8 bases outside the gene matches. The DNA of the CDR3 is TGTGCCAGCAGCTTATACCTAGCGGGAGACGGCAATGAGCAGTTCTTC. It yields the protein CASSLYLAGDGNEQFF. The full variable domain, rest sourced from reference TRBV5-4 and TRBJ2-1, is ETGVTQSPTHLIKTRGQQVTLRCSSQSGHNTVSWYQQALGQGPQFIFQYYREEENGRGNFPPRFSGLQFPNYSSELNVNALELDDSALYLCASSLYLAGDGNEQFFGPGTRLTVL.

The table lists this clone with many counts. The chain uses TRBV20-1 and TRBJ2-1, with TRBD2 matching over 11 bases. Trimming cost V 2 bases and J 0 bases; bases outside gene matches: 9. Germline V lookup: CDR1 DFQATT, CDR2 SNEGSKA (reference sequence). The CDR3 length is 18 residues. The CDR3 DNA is TGCAGTGCTAGACCGGGACTAGCGGAGTATAGCTCCTACAATGAGCAGTTCTTC. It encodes CSARPGLAEYSSYNEQFF.

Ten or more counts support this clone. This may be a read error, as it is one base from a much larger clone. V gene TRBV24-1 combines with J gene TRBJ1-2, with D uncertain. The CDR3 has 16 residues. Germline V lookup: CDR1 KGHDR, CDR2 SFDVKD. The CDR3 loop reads CATSDSETGLRNGYAF. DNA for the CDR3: TGTGCCACCAGTGATTCAGAGACCGGGTTGCGAAATGGCTACGCCTTC.

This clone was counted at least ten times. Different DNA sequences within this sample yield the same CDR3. The CDR3 bases are TGTGCCAGCAGCCGGGGAGGGGGCACCGGCTACACCTTC. Translating it yields CASSRGGGTGYTF. The V gene is TRBV28, the J gene TRBJ1-2; 7 bases are a match to TRBD1. After removal of 6 bases from V and 8 bases from J, the junction contained 9 bases not matched to a gene. The CDR3 has 13 residues. Looked up from germline, CDR1 is MDHEN and CDR2 is SYDVKM.

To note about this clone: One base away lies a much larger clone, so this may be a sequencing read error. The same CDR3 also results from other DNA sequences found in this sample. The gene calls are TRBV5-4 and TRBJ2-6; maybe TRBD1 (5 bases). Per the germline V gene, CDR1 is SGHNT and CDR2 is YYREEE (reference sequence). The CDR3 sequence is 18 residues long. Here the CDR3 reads CASSLAAGLASGANVLTF. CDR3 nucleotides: TGTGCCAGCAGCTTGGCGGCAGGGCTGGCCTCTGGGGCAAACGTCCTGACTTTC.

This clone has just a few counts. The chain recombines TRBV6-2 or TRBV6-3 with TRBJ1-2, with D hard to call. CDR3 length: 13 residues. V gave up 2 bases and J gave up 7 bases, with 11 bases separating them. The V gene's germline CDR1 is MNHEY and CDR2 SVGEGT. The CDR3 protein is CASSYQQWVGYTF. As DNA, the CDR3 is TGTGCCAGCAGTTACCAACAGTGGGTTGGCTACACCTTC.

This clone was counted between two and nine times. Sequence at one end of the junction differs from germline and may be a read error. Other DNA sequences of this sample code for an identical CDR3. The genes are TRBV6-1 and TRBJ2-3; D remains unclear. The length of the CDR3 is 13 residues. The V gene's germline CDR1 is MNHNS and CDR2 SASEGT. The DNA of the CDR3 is TGTGCCACCAAGCGAGAAAACACAGATACTCAGTACTTT. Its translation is CATKRENTDTQYF.

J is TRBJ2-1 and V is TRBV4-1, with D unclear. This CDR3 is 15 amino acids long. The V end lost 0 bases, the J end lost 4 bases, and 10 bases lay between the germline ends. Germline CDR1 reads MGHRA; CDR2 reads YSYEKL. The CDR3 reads CASSQDWVRYNEQFF. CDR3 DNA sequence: TGCGCCAGCAGCCAAGATTGGGTAAGATACAATGAGCAGTTCTTC.

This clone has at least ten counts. The CDR3 protein is CASSLGQGMSNYGYTF. The CDR3 DNA reads TGTGCCAGCAGTCTCGGACAGGGAATGAGTAACTATGGCTACACCTTC. This chain links TRBV28 with TRBJ1-2; TRBD1 matches at 8 bases. This CDR3 has 16 amino acids. Looked up from germline, CDR1 is MDHEN and CDR2 is SYDVKM. Trimming at V came to 5 bases and at J to 1 base, leaving 9 bases not matched to a gene.

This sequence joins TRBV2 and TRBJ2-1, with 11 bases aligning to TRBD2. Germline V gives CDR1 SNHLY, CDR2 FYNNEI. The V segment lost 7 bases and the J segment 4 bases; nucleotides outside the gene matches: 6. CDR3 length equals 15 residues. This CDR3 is CASNPASGGYNEQFF. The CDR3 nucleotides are TGTGCCAGCAACCCTGCTAGCGGGGGGTACAATGAGCAGTTCTTC.

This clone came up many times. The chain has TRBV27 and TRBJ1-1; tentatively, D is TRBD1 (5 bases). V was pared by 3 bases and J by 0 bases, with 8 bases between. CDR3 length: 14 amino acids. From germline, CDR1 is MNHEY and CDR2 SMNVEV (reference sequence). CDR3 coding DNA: TGTGCCAGCAGTTTGGGGGTCCTGAACACTGAAGCTTTCTTT. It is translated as CASSLGVLNTEAFF.

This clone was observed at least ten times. The CDR3 coding sequence is TGTGCCAGCAGTGAACGAGGGGGGCAATCCCGGTACGAGCAGTACTTC. This translates into CASSERGGQSRYEQYF. The V call is TRBV2, the J call TRBJ2-7; D may match TRBD1 or TRBD2 (6 bases each). This CDR3 is built from 16 residues. Germline CDR1 reads SNHLY; CDR2 reads FYNNEI. The germline V and J ends were trimmed by 2 bases and 4 bases, with 18 bases remaining between them.

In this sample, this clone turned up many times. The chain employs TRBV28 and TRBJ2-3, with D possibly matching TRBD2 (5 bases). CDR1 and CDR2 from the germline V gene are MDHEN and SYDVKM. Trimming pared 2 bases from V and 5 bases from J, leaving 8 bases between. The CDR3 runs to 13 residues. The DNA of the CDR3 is TGTGCCAGCAGTTTAGGTGGGAGAGATACGCAGTATTTT. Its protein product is CASSLGGRDTQYF.

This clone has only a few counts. CDR3 loop: CASSLWGHKDTQYF. DNA for the CDR3: TGTGCCAGCAGTCTTTGGGGGCATAAAGATACGCAGTATTTT. The chain combines TRBV28 with TRBJ2-3, with D perhaps matching TRBD1 (6 bases). CDR3 size: 14 residues. The germline V gene encodes CDR1 MDHEN and CDR2 SYDVKM. V was cut by 5 bases and J by 5 bases, with 14 bases left in between.

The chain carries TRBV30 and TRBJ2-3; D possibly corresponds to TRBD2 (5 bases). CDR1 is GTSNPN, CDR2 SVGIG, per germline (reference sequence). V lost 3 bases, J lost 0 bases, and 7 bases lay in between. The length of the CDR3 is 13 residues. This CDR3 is CAWSRGSTDTQYF. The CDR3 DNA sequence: TGTGCCTGGAGCCGCGGGAGCACAGATACGCAGTATTTT. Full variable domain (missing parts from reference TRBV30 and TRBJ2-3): SQTIHQWPATLVQPVGSPLSLECTVEGTSNPNLYWYRQAAGRGLQLLFYSVGIGQISSEVPQNLSASRPQDRQFILSSKKLLLSDSGFYLCAWSRGSTDTQYFGPGTRLTVL.

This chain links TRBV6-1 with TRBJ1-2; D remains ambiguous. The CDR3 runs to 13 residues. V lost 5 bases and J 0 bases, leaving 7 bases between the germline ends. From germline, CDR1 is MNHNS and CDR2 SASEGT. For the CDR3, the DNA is TGTGCCAGCAGTCCAGGTTCTAACTATGGCTACACCTTC. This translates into CASSPGSNYGYTF.

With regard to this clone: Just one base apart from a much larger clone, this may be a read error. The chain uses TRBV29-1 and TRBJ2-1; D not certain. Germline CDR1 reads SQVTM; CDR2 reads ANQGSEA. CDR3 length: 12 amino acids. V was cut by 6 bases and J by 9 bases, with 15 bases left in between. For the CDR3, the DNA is TGCAGCGTCGAGGTAAACTTGCGTGAGCAGTTCTTC. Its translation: CSVEVNLREQFF.

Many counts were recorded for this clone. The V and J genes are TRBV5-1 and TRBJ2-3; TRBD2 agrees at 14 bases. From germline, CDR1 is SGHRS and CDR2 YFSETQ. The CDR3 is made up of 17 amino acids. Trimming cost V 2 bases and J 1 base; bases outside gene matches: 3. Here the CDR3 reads CASSFGTSGSGTDTQYF. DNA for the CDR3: TGCGCCAGCAGCTTTGGGACTAGCGGGAGCGGCACAGATACGCAGTATTTT.

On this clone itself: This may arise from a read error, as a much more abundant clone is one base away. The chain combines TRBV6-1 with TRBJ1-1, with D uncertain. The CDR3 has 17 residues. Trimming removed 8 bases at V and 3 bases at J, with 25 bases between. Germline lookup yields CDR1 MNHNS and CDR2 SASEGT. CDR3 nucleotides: TGTGCCAGCCGGGTTTTTTTTTGTACAAACGAGGACACTGAAGCTTTCTTT. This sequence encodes CASRVFFCTNEDTEAFF.

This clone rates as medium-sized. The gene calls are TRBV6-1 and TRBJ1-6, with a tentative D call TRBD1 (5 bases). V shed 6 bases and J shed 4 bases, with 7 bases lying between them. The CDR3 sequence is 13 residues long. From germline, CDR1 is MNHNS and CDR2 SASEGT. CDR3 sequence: CASRGPYNSPLHF. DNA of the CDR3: TGTGCCAGCAGGGGACCTTATAATTCACCCCTCCACTTT.